Listed below are T cell receptor beta chains from one sample, sequenced in a study of PD-1 blockade in classical Hodgkin lymphoma. Some clones are missing from TCRdb's copy, which holds only in-frame ones; the method was immunoSEQ multiplex PCR. The table shows 25,000 to 30,000 clones, with roughly 80% occurring only once. This material consisted of peripheral blood mononuclear cells (PBMCs), taken before the second cycle of nivolumab. The receptors originated from a human donor with classical Hodgkin lymphoma. CDR3s include the opening cysteine and the closing phenylalanine or tryptophan. D genes are given only for firm matches. Rows give clone size only sometimes, using once, few, many, or a class for an expanded clone.

J	V	D	size	CDR3	DNA
TRBJ2-1	TRBV27	TRBD2	.	CASSYRLAGGPHEQFF	TGTGCCAGCAGTTACCGACTAGCGGGAGGGCCACATGAGCAGTTCTTC
TRBJ1-2	TRBV10-2	.	few	CASTRTANYGYTF	TGCGCCAGCACCAGGACAGCCAACTATGGCTACACCTTC
TRBJ2-1	TRBV19	.	.	CASSASLRREQFF	TGTGCCAGTAGTGCGTCTTTGCGGCGGGAGCAGTTCTTC
TRBJ2-2	TRBV7-2	.	few	CASSLGVSPGELFF	TGTGCCAGCAGCTTAGGTGTTAGTCCCGGGGAGCTGTTTTTT
TRBJ1-1	TRBV13	.	.	CASSLAGSMNTEAFF	TGTGCCAGCAGCTTAGCTGGCAGCATGAACACTGAAGCTTTCTTT
TRBJ2-1	TRBV19	TRBD1	.	CASSIPQGVDEQFF	TGTGCCAGTAGTATACCACAGGGGGTGGATGAGCAGTTCTTC
TRBJ1-3	TRBV13	TRBD1	.	CASSLESLRGPFGNTIYF	TGTGCCAGCAGCTTAGAGTCGCTCAGGGGGCCGTTTGGAAACACCATATATTTT
TRBJ1-1	TRBV19	.	.	CASSFSKNTEAFF	TGTGCCAGTAGTTTCTCAAAGAACACTGAAGCTTTCTTT
TRBJ1-2	TRBV10-2	.	.	CASSRRDYGYTF	TGCGCCAGCAGTAGGAGGGACTATGGCTACACCTTC
TRBJ1-2	TRBV5-4	TRBD1	.	CASSPPGQEGYTF	TGTGCCAGCAGCCCGCCCGGACAGGAAGGCTACACCTTC
TRBJ1-4	TRBV7-2	.	.	CASTLYATNEKLFF	TGTGCCAGCACCCTATATGCAACTAATGAAAAACTGTTTTTT
TRBJ2-1	TRBV4-3	TRBD2	.	CASSQEVRGGGDYNEQFF	TGCGCCAGCAGCCAAGAGGTTAGGGGCGGGGGGGACTACAATGAGCAGTTCTTC
TRBJ2-1	TRBV7-9	.	.	CASSPEYNEQFF	TGTGCCAGCAGCCCCGAATACAATGAGCAGTTCTTC
TRBJ1-2	TRBV18	.	.	CASSPDKLYGYTF	TGTGCCAGCTCACCGGACAAGCTATATGGCTACACCTTC
TRBJ1-2	TRBV25-1	TRBD1	.	CASSTGSGGYTF	TGTGCCAGCTCGACAGGGTCGGGTGGCTACACCTTC
TRBJ2-1	TRBV4-1	.	.	CASSQDAIYSYNEQFF	TGCGCCAGCAGCCAAGATGCCATCTACTCCTACAATGAGCAGTTCTTC
TRBJ1-6	TRBV7-9	.	.	CASSNSLSPLHF	TGTGCCAGCAGCAACAGCCTTTCACCCCTCCACTTT
TRBJ2-5	TRBV30	.	.	CAWSGPSQETQYF	TGTGCCTGGAGTGGTCCCAGCCAAGAGACCCAGTACTTC
TRBJ1-1	TRBV2	.	few	CASSEFREAFF	TGTGCCAGCAGTGAATTCCGTGAAGCTTTCTTT
TRBJ2-5	TRBV2	TRBD2	few	CASKGLAGGKAETQYF	TGTGCCAGCAAGGGCCTAGCGGGAGGAAAGGCGGAGACCCAGTACTTC
TRBJ1-1	TRBV7-2	TRBD1	.	CASSLGTGVKNTEAFF	TGTGCCAGCAGCTTAGGGACAGGCGTTAAGAACACTGAAGCTTTCTTT
TRBJ2-2	TRBV10-3	.	once	CAISLVAGELFF	TGTGCCATCAGCCTCGTGGCTGGGGAGCTGTTTTTT
TRBJ2-7	TRBV21-1	.	.	CASSAGPTSGNYEQYF	TGTGCCAGCAGCGCCGGGCCTACTTCGGGAAACTACGAGCAGTACTTC
TRBJ2-7	TRBV14	.	.	CASSQGAGSEQYF	TGTGCCAGCAGCCAAGGAGCTGGAAGCGAGCAGTACTTC
TRBJ1-5	TRBV2	.	.	CASSRPGDQPQHF	TGTGCCAGCAGTCGACCAGGGGATCAGCCCCAGCATTTT
TRBJ1-5	TRBV7-9	.	.	CASSYQGFGKADQPQHF	TGTGCCAGCAGCTACCAGGGATTTGGGAAGGCCGATCAGCCCCAGCATTTT
TRBJ2-5	TRBV9	TRBD2	.	CASSSGTSVLETQYF	TGTGCCAGCAGCTCCGGGACTAGCGTTTTAGAGACCCAGTACTTC
TRBJ2-7	TRBV28	TRBD2	.	CASSRPRGAYEQYF	TGTGCCAGCAGTCGTCCCCGGGGGGCCTACGAGCAGTACTTC
TRBJ1-2	TRBV6-5	TRBD1	.	CASSYGTGRGNYGYTF	TGTGCCAGCAGTTACGGGACAGGGAGAGGGAACTATGGCTACACCTTC
TRBJ1-1	TRBV18	.	.	CASSPRLTNTEAFF	TGTGCCAGCTCACCAAGGCTCACAAACACTGAAGCTTTCTTT
TRBJ1-5	TRBV4-3	.	.	CASSQRVQFGQPQHF	TGCGCCAGCAGCCAACGGGTACAGTTCGGTCAGCCCCAGCATTTT
TRBJ1-4	TRBV5-1	.	.	CASSFRLMGNEKLFF	TGCGCCAGCAGCTTCAGGTTAATGGGGAATGAAAAACTGTTTTTT
TRBJ1-4	TRBV6-6	TRBD1	.	CASSRDRVREKLFF	TGTGCCAGCAGCAGGGACAGGGTTCGTGAAAAACTGTTTTTT
TRBJ2-5	TRBV11-3	.	.	CASSPPKEGEETQYF	TGTGCCAGCAGCCCCCCCAAGGAGGGAGAGGAGACCCAGTACTTC
TRBJ2-1	TRBV7-8	.	.	CASSLTGTSGWKGNEQFF	TGTGCCAGCAGCCTCACCGGGACCAGCGGGTGGAAGGGGAATGAGCAGTTCTTC
TRBJ2-2	TRBV4-3	.	.	CASSQDSGNTGELFF	TGCGCCAGCAGCCAAGATTCGGGGAACACCGGGGAGCTGTTTTTT